This T cell receptor (beta chain) was observed in a study of T cells in women clearing cervical HPV infection. The study's findings and limits: TRBV6-7 abundance was lower in cases than controls (around 0.1% versus 0.15%).

On this clone itself: No antigen is known for it. The CDR3 is cut off 3 residues early in the read; its end comes from the germline J gene.

Germline CDR1 is DFQATT and CDR2 is SNEGSKA (reference sequence). Between the trimmed V and J ends, which lost 7 bases and 2 bases, there was a span of 11 bases. This CDR3 spans 12 amino acids. Using immunoSEQ multiplex PCR, the repertoire was profiled, and TCRdb retains in-frame clones only, with some absent. The table for this sample gives approximately 18,000 clones. J is TRBJ1-2 and V is TRBV20-1; unclear D gene. The sequenced material came from blood buffy coat. The receptor was isolated from a woman between 18 and 70 years old with a cervical HPV16 infection that either progressed to CIN3+ or cleared (not recorded which). The CDR3 bases that were read are TGCAGTGTGAGTAAGCGGAACTATGGC. Protein sequence: CSVSKRNYG. The full CDR3 reads CSVSKRNYGYTF.